These T cell receptor beta chains were read from a single sample in a study of blood T cell repertoires in COVID-19. The data were produced by immunoSEQ multiplex PCR, yet TCRdb's version contains in-frame clones alone and is incomplete. The table shows hundreds of thousands of clones, with about 86% occurring only once. The material sequenced was peripheral blood. These receptors all stem from a woman in her forties or fifties with acute or convalescent COVID-19. Each CDR3 is given without its conserved first and last residue. A D gene is named only where the DNA matches it firmly.

v_call	d_call	j_call	cdr3_aa
TRBV24-1	TRBD1	TRBJ2-3	ATSDSGQVVPDTQY
TRBV18	TRBD1	TRBJ1-1	ASSPRQGALEGAF
TRBV7-9	NA	TRBJ1-3	ASSIFDRSGNTIY
TRBV3-1/TRBV3-2	NA	TRBJ2-3	ASSQGARGTDTQY
TRBV5-5	TRBD1	TRBJ1-4	ASSLRGTGVREKLF
TRBV5-6	NA	TRBJ1-4	ASSPLPGTNEKLF
TRBV11-1	TRBD2	TRBJ2-7	ASSVQLADYEQY
TRBV30	TRBD1	TRBJ1-1	AWSPRQGRAEAF
TRBV10-3	NA	TRBJ2-7	AISAEGAPYEQY
TRBV5-1	NA	TRBJ1-1	ASSLVVGQGIAF
TRBV3-1/TRBV3-2	TRBD2	TRBJ2-3	ASSPNPGLAGGPRSTDTQY
TRBV10-1	NA	TRBJ2-2	ASSGVGAGGELF